This is a list of T cell receptor beta chains from one sample in a study of blood T cell repertoires in COVID-19. Libraries were prepared by immunoSEQ multiplex PCR; TCRdb keeps only in-frame clonotypes and omits some of them. Of more than 150,000 clones in the sample, 80% to 90% were seen once. Sequencing was carried out using peripheral blood. All receptors derive from a woman over 75 with COVID-19, enrolled during active disease. CDR3s include the opening cysteine and the closing phenylalanine or tryptophan. D genes are given only for firm matches. Not all rows give a size; the values are once, few, many and, for expanded clones, a class.

D gene	V gene	clone size	J gene	CDR3 DNA	CDR3 protein
NA	TRBV28	NA	TRBJ1-6	TGTGCCAGCAGTGCCCTTAGCTCCTATAATTCACCCCTCCACTTT	CASSALSSYNSPLHF
TRBD1	TRBV5-5	NA	TRBJ1-2	TGTGCCAGCAGCCCCACAGGGGAAACCAACTATGGCTACACCTTC	CASSPTGETNYGYTF
NA	TRBV25-1	NA	TRBJ1-2	TGTGCCAGCAGTGAATTGACCACAGCAAACTATGGCTACACCTTC	CASSELTTANYGYTF
NA	TRBV6-5	NA	TRBJ2-7	TGTGCCAGCAGTTACTCGAATAGGGGCCGCTACGAGCAGTACTTC	CASSYSNRGRYEQYF
NA	TRBV24-1	NA	TRBJ1-5	TGTGCCGCGCCGGGGGTGGGAAATAGCAATCAGCCCCAGCATTTT	CAAPGVGNSNQPQHF
TRBD1	TRBV7-3	NA	TRBJ2-2	TGTGCCAGCAGCTTAAAGGTCGGGGGACAGGGGGACACCGGGGAGCTGTTTTTT	CASSLKVGGQGDTGELFF
TRBD2	TRBV3-1/TRBV3-2	few	TRBJ2-1	TGTGCCAGCAGCCAAGATGCAGCGGGGGACAATGAGCAGTTCTTC	CASSQDAAGDNEQFF
TRBD1	TRBV30	NA	TRBJ2-5	TGTGCCTGGAGCAGGGGGCAGAGAGAGACCCAGTACTTC	CAWSRGQRETQYF
TRBD1	TRBV9	NA	TRBJ2-7	TGTGCCAGCAGCGTAGGAGCCGGGACAGGGGTTCTACGGAGGAGCGAGCAGTACTTC	CASSVGAGTGVLRRSEQYF
TRBD1	TRBV4-2	once	TRBJ1-2	TGTGCCAGCAGCTCGGACAGGGAGATCTATGGCTACACCTTC	CASSSDREIYGYTF
TRBD2	TRBV7-8	many	TRBJ2-7	TGTGCCAGCAGCCGATCGACTAGCGCCAACGAGCAGTACTTC	CASSRSTSANEQYF
TRBD1	TRBV6-1	NA	TRBJ1-4	TGTGCCAGCAGCGAAGGGGGCCGTAGGGGATTT	CASSEGGRRGF
TRBD2	TRBV5-4	NA	TRBJ2-2	TGTGCCAGCAGCTCAAGACTAGCGGGCCCCGGGGAGCTGTTTTTT	CASSSRLAGPGELFF
TRBD1	TRBV5-6	NA	TRBJ1-1	TGTGCCAGCAGCTTACCGGGACAGGGGGTGATCGGCACTGAAGCTTTCTTT	CASSLPGQGVIGTEAFF
NA	TRBV10-3	NA	TRBJ1-4	TGTGCCATCAGTGAGGGGCCAGGGCGAGAAAAACTGTTTTTT	CAISEGPGREKLFF
NA	TRBV28	NA	TRBJ1-5	TGTGCCAGCAACGGGGGGTCTAGCAATCAGCCCCAGCATTTT	CASNGGSSNQPQHF
TRBD2	TRBV11-2	NA	TRBJ2-5	TGTGCCAGCAGCTTAACTAGCGGGGCGGGAACCCAGTACTTC	CASSLTSGAGTQYF
NA	TRBV5-1	NA	TRBJ1-2	TGCGCCAGCAGCTTTCTGGGAGAAGATGGCTACACCTTC	CASSFLGEDGYTF
TRBD1	TRBV10-3	NA	TRBJ2-2	TGTGCCATCAGTAAAGGACAGGGGGCCGGCACCGGGGAGCTGTTTTTT	CAISKGQGAGTGELFF
TRBD2	TRBV5-1	NA	TRBJ2-1	TGCGCCAGCAGGACTAGCGGGATCTCCTACAATGAGCAGTTCTTC	CASRTSGISYNEQFF
TRBD1	TRBV24-1	NA	TRBJ1-2	TGTGCCACCAGTGGTGGGACAGAGAACTTCTATGGCTACACCTTC	CATSGGTENFYGYTF
TRBD1	TRBV27	NA	TRBJ1-4	TGTGCCAGCAGTACCCGGACAGGGGAGGGAAAACTGTTTTTT	CASSTRTGEGKLFF
NA	TRBV6-6	NA	TRBJ2-7	TGTGCCAGCAGTTATCTTAGCGGTGCCTACGAGCAGTACTTC	CASSYLSGAYEQYF
TRBD2	TRBV7-9	NA	TRBJ2-1	TGTGCCAGCAGCGTGCGACTAGCGGGGGGGCCGGGCGTGAACAATGAGCAGTTCTTC	CASSVRLAGGPGVNNEQFF
TRBD1	TRBV10-3	few	TRBJ2-1	TGTGCCATCAGAAAGACAGGGGGCTTAAATGAGCAGTTCTTC	CAIRKTGGLNEQFF
TRBD1	TRBV18	NA	TRBJ1-2	TGTGCCAGCTCACCGGTCAGGGGGCCTTATGGCTACACCTTC	CASSPVRGPYGYTF
TRBD1	TRBV28	NA	TRBJ1-2	TGTGCCAGCACCCCCGGAGGCGTAGGACAGGGGGCTAACTATGGCTACACCTTC	CASTPGGVGQGANYGYTF
NA	TRBV27	NA	TRBJ1-2	TGTGCCAGCAGTTCCCTCCGGGCCAGGGGAAACGATGGCTACACCTTC	CASSSLRARGNDGYTF
TRBD2	TRBV7-8	NA	TRBJ2-5	TGTGCCAGCAGCTTAGGGGGACTAGCGGGACCCCAACGAAAGACCCAGTACTTC	CASSLGGLAGPQRKTQYF
NA	TRBV7-9	NA	TRBJ2-6	TGTGCCAGCAGCTCCCTGCCATCGGGCTCTGGGGCCAACGTCCTGACTTTC	CASSSLPSGSGANVLTF
NA	TRBV3-1/TRBV3-2	NA	TRBJ1-2	TGTGCCAGCAGCCAAAGTCCCCAGAACTATGGCTACACCTTC	CASSQSPQNYGYTF
NA	TRBV5-1	NA	TRBJ1-2	TGCGCCAGCAGCTTGGTACCAGGGGATGGCTACACCTTC	CASSLVPGDGYTF
TRBD2	TRBV2	NA	TRBJ2-3	TGTGCCAGCAGTGTGGTGGTCGGGAGGCGGGAGCTATATACGCAGTATTTT	CASSVVVGRRELYTQYF
TRBD2	TRBV28	NA	TRBJ2-1	TGTGCCAGCAGTCCACGTGGACTAGCGGGAGTGAAGCAGTTCTTC	CASSPRGLAGVKQFF
TRBD1	TRBV29-1	NA	TRBJ1-1	TGCAGCGTTGGTCCAGGGGGCCCTGAAGCTTTCTTT	CSVGPGGPEAFF